Shown below are 16 T cell receptor beta chains from a single sample sequenced in a study of CD8+CD57+ T cells in acquired aplastic anemia (dated by TCRdb to the late 2010s). The sequencing machine was an Illumina HiSeq 2000. TCR beta VDJ combination and CDR3 sequence profiling used genomic DNA as the template. TCRdb ran its own pipeline on the public reads, namely fastp trimming at Q25 and MiXCR clone calling, and kept in-frame beta chains. One record per CDR3 amino acid sequence lists the most common genes and DNA. The sample table records about 250,000 distinct CDR3 sequences; 47% of these occur just once. The top ten clones comprise 7% to 10% of the sample. Flow cytometry had shown CD8+CD57+ cell expansion in the patients selected for sequencing. Sequencing was performed on sorted CD4+, CD8+, or CD8+CD57+ T cells (not recorded which) from PBMCs. These receptors all come from a human donor with aplastic anemia.

The J gene is TRBJ2-7, the V gene TRBV5-5; 12 bases are shared with TRBD2. The CDR3 length is 17 residues. V lost 5 bases to trimming and J lost 0 bases; unmatched junction nucleotides: 9. CDR1 SGHKS and CDR2 YYEKEE come from the germline V gene (reference sequence). The CDR3: CASSPTSGRPYSYEQYF. Written as DNA, the CDR3 is TGTGCCAGCAGTCCTACTAGCGGGAGGCCATACTCCTACGAGCAGTACTTC.

The table lists this clonotype with many counts. The chain employs TRBV7-6 and TRBJ2-2; possible D gene TRBD1, 6 bases. Looked up from germline, CDR1 is SGHVS and CDR2 is FNYEAQ. Deletions cut 2 bases from V and 8 bases from J, with 18 bases between. The CDR3 extends over 16 amino acids. The CDR3 loop reads CASSLHRVVEEGELFF. CDR3 sequence (DNA): TGTGCCAGCAGCTTACACAGGGTGGTTGAAGAAGGGGAGCTGTTTTTT.

V gene TRBV7-2 combines with J gene TRBJ2-1, with D tentatively TRBD1 (5 bases). Trimming took 2 bases from V and 2 from J, leaving 10 bases between them. The CDR3 totals 15 residues. Germline V gene sequence: CDR1 SGHTA, CDR2 FQGNSA. The CDR3 spells CASSLSQGTYNEQFF. The DNA of the CDR3 is TGTGCCAGCAGCTTATCCCAGGGAACCTACAATGAGCAGTTCTTC.

This clonotype was detected only a few times. The chain employs TRBV9 and TRBJ1-4, with 9 nucleotides matching TRBD1. The CDR3 runs to 14 residues. V trimming: 0 bases; J trimming: 6 bases; junction bases outside the gene matches: 0. Germline values: CDR1 SGDLS, CDR2 YYNGEE. In DNA, the CDR3 is TGTGCCAGCAGCGTAGGGACAGGGGATGAAAAACTGTTTTTT. It is translated as CASSVGTGDEKLFF.

This clonotype was picked up many times. CDR3 in DNA: TGCAGCGTCGGACAGGAGAAATACGAGCAGTACTTC. Amino acids: CSVGQEKYEQYF. The genes are TRBV29-1 and TRBJ2-7; 7 nucleotides align to TRBD1. From germline, CDR1 is SQVTM and CDR2 ANQGSEA. CDR3 size: 12 residues. V was clipped by 6 bases and J by 4 bases; unmatched bases: 6.

The CDR3 reads CASSVKGTSGSGELFF. For the CDR3, the DNA is TGTGCCAGCAGCGTCAAAGGGACTAGCGGGAGCGGGGAGCTGTTTTTT. The chain recombines TRBV9 with TRBJ2-2, with 14 nucleotides matching TRBD2. Per germline, CDR1 SGDLS and CDR2 YYNGEE. The ends lost 2 bases at V and 7 bases at J; junction bases unmatched: 4. This CDR3 has 16 amino acids.

The V and J genes are TRBV15 and TRBJ2-1, with D maybe TRBD1 (6 bases). The CDR3 length is 14 residues. The V end lost 1 base, the J end lost 8 bases, and 12 bases lay between the germline ends. Germline V gives CDR1 LNHNV, CDR2 YYDKDF (reference sequence). The CDR3 reads CATSRGTGIDEQFF. The CDR3, as DNA: TGTGCCACCAGCAGAGGAACAGGGATCGATGAGCAGTTCTTC.

This clonotype appeared a single time. The chain recombines TRBV9 with TRBJ2-5, with TRBD2 identical over 8 bases. Germline CDR1 reads SGDLS; CDR2 reads YYNGEE. This CDR3 spans 16 amino acids. The trim removed 5 bases at V and 1 base at J, leaving 10 bases unmatched. Here the CDR3 reads CASSSEGGGPQETQYF. CDR3 DNA sequence: TGTGCCAGCAGTTCTGAAGGCGGGGGGCCCCAAGAGACCCAGTACTTC.

This clonotype turned up a few times. J is TRBJ1-3 and V is TRBV30; D remains ambiguous. The CDR3 consists of 14 residues. The V gene lost 1 base and the J gene lost 4 bases, with 11 bases spanning the gap. Germline V lookup: CDR1 GTSNPN, CDR2 SVGIG (reference sequence). The CDR3 loop reads CAWSGRGFGNTIYF. CDR3 DNA sequence: TGTGCCTGGAGTGGACGGGGTTTCGGAAACACCATATATTTT.

The chain recombines TRBV7-2 with TRBJ2-7; the match to TRBD1 covers 9 bases. V dropped 5 bases and J dropped 5; count of bases not matched to a gene: 10. Germline V gene sequence: CDR1 SGHTA, CDR2 FQGNSA. The CDR3 spans 15 residues. CDR3 sequence: CASSMGGQGFHEQYF. The CDR3 coding sequence is TGTGCCAGCAGCATGGGGGGACAGGGATTCCACGAGCAGTACTTC.

The rearrangement links TRBV9 to TRBJ2-7; TRBD2 matches at 12 bases. The CDR3 loop spans 15 amino acids. J lost 2 bases, V lost 9 bases, and 9 bases had no gene match. CDR1 and CDR2 from the germline V gene are SGDLS and YYNGEE. The CDR3 nucleotides are TGTGCCATCAGTGACCGGACTAGCGGGACCTACGAGCAGTACTTC. Protein: CAISDRTSGTYEQYF.

CDR3 DNA: TGTGCCGACAAGGGGGGTTCACCCCTCCACTTT. This encodes CADKGGSPLHF. The chain combines TRBV19 with TRBJ1-6; D is possibly TRBD1 (6 bases). This CDR3 has 11 residues. Per germline, CDR1 LNHDA and CDR2 SQIVND (reference sequence). Trimming left V 11 bases short and J 9 bases short, with 11 bases between.

Many counts were recorded for this clonotype. The chain employs TRBV20-1 and TRBJ1-2; no clear D gene. The CDR3 covers 12 residues. The V end was cut by 3 bases, the J end by 10 bases, with 15 bases between. Germline V CDR1 and CDR2: DFQATT, SNEGSKA (reference sequence). CDR3 sequence reads: CSASEPPVAYTF. CDR3 nucleotide sequence: TGCAGTGCTAGCGAGCCCCCAGTTGCCTACACCTTC.

The chain employs TRBV19 and TRBJ2-7; 10 nucleotides line up with TRBD1. With 5 bases clipped from V and 1 base from J, the junction kept 5 bases outside the gene matches. The CDR3 is made up of 15 amino acids. From germline, CDR1 is LNHDA and CDR2 SQIVND (reference sequence). CDR3 DNA: TGTGCCAGTAGTCCAGGGACAGGGGCGTCCTACGAGCAGTACTTC. It codes for CASSPGTGASYEQYF.

This clonotype was seen repeatedly, ten times or more. V and J are TRBV7-3 and TRBJ2-1; 8 bases are shared with TRBD1. Losses at the gene ends were 8 bases for V and 4 bases for J; bases not matched to a gene: 10. CDR3 size: 15 residues. CDR1 and CDR2 (germline): SGHTA, FQGTGA. Here the CDR3 reads CASPSADREYNEQFF. The DNA for the CDR3 is TGTGCCAGCCCCAGCGCGGACAGGGAGTACAATGAGCAGTTCTTC. Variable domain in full (rest from reference TRBV7-3 and TRBJ2-1): GAGVSQTPSNKVTEKGKYVELRCDPISGHTALYWYRQSLGQGPEFLIYFQGTGAADDSGLPNDRFFAVRPEGSVSTLKIQRTERGDSAVYLCASPSADREYNEQFFGPGTRLTVL.

This clonotype was observed many times. The rearrangement joins TRBV4-3 to TRBJ1-1; D is unclear. The germline V gene encodes CDR1 LGHNA and CDR2 YSLEER. The CDR3 contains 14 residues. V gave up 0 bases and J gave up 5 bases, with 10 bases separating them. The CDR3 coding sequence is TGCGCCAGCAGCCAAGATGGCCAGCTTACTGAAGCTTTCTTT. This sequence encodes CASSQDGQLTEAFF.